Given below is one T cell receptor beta chain in context. The CDR3 contains 13 residues. After removal of 5 bases from V and 7 bases from J, the junction contained 7 bases not matched to a gene. CDR1 is SGHTA and CDR2 is FQGNSA in the germline V gene. Alongside a J-beta primer mix, a sample-barcoded 5' primer served in a second PCR lasting about 6 to 12 cycles. TCRdb called the 5' RACE reads again in MiXCR, with one record for every CDR3 protein. Found here are 650,000 to 1,000,000 distinct CDR3 sequences, about 36% of them singletons; the top ten hold 10% to 15%. The sample comes from a study of blood T cells in healthy people across ages.

This sequence was found in a man between 18 and 29 years old in good health. The chain couples TRBV7-2 to TRBJ1-2; 7 bases match TRBD1. Sample: blood. CDR3 loop: CASSNQGGRGYTF. The CDR3, as DNA: TGTGCCAGCAGCAACCAGGGGGGTCGTGGCTACACCTTC.